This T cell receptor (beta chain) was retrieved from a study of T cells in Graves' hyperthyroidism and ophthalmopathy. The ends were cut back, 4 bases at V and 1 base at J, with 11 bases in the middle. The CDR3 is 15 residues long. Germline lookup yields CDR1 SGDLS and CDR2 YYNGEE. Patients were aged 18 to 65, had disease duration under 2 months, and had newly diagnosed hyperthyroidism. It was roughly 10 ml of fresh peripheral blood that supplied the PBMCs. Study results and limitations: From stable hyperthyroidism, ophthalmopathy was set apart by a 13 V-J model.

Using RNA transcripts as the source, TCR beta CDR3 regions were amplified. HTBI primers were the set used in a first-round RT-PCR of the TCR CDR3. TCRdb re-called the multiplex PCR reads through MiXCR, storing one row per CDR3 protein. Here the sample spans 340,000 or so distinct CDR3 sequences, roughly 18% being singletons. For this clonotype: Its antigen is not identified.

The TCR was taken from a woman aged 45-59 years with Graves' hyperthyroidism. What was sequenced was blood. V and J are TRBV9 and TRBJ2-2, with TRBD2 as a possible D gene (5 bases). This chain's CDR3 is CASSPPGGNTGELFF. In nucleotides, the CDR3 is TGTGCCAGCAGCCCCCCCGGAGGGAACACCGGGGAGCTGTTTTTT. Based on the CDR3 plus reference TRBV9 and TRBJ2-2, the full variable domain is DSGVTQTPKHLITATGQRVTLRCSPRSGDLSVYWYQQSLDQGLQFLIQYYNGEERAKGNILERFSAQQFPDLHSELNLSSLELGDSALYFCASSPPGGNTGELFFGEGSRLTVL.